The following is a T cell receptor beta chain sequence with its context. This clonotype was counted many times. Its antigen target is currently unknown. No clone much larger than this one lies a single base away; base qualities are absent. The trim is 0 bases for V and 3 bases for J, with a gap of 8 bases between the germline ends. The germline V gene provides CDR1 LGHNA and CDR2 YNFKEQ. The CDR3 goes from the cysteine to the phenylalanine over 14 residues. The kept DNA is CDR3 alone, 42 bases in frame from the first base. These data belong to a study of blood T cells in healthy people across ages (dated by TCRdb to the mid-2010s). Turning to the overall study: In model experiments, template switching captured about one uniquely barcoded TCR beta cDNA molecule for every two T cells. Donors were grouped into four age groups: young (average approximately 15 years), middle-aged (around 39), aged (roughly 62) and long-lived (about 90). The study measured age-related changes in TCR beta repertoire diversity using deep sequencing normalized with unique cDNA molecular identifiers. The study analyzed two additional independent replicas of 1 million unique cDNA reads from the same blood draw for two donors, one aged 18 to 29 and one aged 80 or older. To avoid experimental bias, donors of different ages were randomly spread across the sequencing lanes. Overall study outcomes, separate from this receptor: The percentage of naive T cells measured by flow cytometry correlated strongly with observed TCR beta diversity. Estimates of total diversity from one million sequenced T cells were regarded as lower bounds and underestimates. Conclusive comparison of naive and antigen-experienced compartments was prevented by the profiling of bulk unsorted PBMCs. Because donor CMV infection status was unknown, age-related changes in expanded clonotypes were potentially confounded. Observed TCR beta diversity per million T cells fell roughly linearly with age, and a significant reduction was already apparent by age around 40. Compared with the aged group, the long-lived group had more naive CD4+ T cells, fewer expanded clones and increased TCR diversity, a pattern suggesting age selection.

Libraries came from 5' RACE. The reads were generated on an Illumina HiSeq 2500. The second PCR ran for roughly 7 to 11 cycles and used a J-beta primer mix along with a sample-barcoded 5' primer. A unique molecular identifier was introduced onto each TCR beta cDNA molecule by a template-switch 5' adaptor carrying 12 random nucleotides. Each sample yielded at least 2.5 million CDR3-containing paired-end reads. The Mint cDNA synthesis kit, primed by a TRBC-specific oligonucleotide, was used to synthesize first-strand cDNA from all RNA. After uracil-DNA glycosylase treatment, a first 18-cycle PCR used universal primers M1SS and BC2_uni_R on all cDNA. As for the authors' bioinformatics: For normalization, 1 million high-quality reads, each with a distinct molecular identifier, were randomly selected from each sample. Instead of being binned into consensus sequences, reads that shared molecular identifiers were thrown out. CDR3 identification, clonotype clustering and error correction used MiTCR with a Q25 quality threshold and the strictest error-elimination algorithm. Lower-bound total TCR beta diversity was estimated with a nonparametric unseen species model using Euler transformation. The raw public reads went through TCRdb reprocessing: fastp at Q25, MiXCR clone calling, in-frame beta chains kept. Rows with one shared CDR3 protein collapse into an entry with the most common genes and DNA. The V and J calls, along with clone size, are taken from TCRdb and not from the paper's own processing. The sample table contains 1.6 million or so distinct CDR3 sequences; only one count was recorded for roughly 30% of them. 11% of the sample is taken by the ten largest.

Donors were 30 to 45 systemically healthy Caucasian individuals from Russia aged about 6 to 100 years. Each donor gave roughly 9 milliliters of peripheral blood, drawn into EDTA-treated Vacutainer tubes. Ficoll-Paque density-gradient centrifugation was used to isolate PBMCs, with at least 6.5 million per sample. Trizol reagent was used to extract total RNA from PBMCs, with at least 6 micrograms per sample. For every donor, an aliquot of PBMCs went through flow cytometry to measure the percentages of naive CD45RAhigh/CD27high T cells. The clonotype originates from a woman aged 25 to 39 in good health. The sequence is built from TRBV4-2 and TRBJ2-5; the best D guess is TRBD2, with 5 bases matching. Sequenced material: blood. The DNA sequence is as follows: TGTGCCAGCAGCCAAGATGGGCGGGAAGAGACCCAGTACTTC. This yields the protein CASSQDGREETQYF.